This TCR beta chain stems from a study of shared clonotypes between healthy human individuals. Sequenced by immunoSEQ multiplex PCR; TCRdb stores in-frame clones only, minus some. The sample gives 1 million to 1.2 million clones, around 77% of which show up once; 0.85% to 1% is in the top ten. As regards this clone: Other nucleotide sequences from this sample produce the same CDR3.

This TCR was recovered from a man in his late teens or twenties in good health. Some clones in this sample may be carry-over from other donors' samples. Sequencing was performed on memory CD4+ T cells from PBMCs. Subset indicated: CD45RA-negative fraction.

CDR3 region: CASSVGQGPQETQYF. The CDR3 DNA is TGTGCCAGCAGCGTAGGACAGGGACCCCAAGAGACCCAGTACTTC. The chain combines TRBV9 with TRBJ2-5; TRBD1 agrees at 7 bases. The CDR3 runs to 15 residues. Germline-derived CDR1 and CDR2 are SGDLS and YYNGEE. V trimming: 0 bases; J trimming: 1 base; junction bases outside the gene matches: 3.